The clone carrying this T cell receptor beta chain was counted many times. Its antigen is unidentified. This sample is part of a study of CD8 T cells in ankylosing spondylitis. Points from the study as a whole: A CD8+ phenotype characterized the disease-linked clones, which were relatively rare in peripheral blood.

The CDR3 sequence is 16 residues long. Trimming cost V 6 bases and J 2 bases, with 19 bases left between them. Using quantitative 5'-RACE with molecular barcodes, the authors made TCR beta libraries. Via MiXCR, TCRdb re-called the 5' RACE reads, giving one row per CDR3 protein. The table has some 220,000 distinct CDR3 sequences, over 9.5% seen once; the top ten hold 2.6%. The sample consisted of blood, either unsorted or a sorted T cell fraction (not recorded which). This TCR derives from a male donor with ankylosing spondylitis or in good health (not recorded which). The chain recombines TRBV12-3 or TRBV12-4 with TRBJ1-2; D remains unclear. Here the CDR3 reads CASSPLRLGRNYGYTF. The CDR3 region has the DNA TGTGCCAGCAGCCCCCTTCGTTTAGGACGGAACTATGGCTACACCTTC.